This T cell receptor beta chain was sequenced for a study of T cell changes during pregnancy in multiple sclerosis. This CDR3 contains 14 residues. J lost 2 bases, V lost 5 bases, and 5 bases had no gene match. Germline V gives CDR1 SGHTA, CDR2 FQGTGA. The data were produced by immunoSEQ multiplex PCR, yet TCRdb's version contains in-frame clones alone and is incomplete. The sample lists approximately 80,000 clones; approximately 94% were seen once. The clonotype originates from a female donor with multiple sclerosis, enrolled in a pregnancy study. The V and J genes are TRBV7-3 and TRBJ2-7; 8 bases are shared with TRBD2. The sample here was peripheral blood, taken in the third trimester of pregnancy. The CDR3 DNA is TGTGCCAGCAGCGAGAGCGGGGGTGCCTACGAGCAGTACTTC. It encodes CASSESGGAYEQYF.